The present T cell receptor beta chain was sequenced within a study of OX40 agonist ivuxolimab in advanced cancers. Study at large: Participants averaged approximately 60 years of age (range roughly 23 to 79) and were roughly 80% male.

V was shortened by 8 bases and J by 4 bases, with 11 bases between the two germline ends. This CDR3 has 12 amino acids. Germline values: CDR1 SGHAT, CDR2 FQNNGV. Comment on this clone: Its target is unknown.

Overall study findings and caveats: Antigen specificity of clonally expanded peripheral T cells was not established.

The method was immunoSEQ multiplex PCR; TCRdb's version includes in-frame clones alone and lacks a portion of them. The sample shows approximately 76,000 clones, about 94% of them seen only once. The sequence derives from an adult with an advanced solid tumor such as melanoma, head and neck, liver or kidney cancer. The specimen was CD4+ or CD8+ T cells sorted from blood, collected in a trial of the OX40 agonist ivuxolimab. The chain couples TRBV11-2 to TRBJ2-5; the D gene is possibly TRBD1 (6 bases). CDR3 DNA sequence: TGTGCCAGCCTTGGGGGCCGAGAGACCCAGTACTTC. It specifies CASLGGRETQYF.